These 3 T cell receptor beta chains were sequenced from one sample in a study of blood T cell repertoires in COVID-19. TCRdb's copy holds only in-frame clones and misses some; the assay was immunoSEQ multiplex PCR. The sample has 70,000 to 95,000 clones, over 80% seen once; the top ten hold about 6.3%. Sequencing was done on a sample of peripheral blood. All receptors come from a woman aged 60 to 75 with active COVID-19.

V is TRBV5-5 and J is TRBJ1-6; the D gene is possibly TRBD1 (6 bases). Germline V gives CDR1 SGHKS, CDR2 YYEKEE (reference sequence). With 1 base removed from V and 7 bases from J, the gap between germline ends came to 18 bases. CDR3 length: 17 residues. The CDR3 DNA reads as TGTGCCAGCAGCTTGCTTCTCGGGGGGCCGGAGAATTCACCCCTCCACTTT. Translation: CASSLLLGGPENSPLHF.

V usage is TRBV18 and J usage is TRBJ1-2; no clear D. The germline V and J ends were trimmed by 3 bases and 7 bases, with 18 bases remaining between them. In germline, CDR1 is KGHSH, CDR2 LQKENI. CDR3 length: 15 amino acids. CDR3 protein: CASSPLDWMTGGYTF. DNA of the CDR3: TGTGCCAGCTCACCGCTTGACTGGATGACGGGTGGCTACACCTTC.

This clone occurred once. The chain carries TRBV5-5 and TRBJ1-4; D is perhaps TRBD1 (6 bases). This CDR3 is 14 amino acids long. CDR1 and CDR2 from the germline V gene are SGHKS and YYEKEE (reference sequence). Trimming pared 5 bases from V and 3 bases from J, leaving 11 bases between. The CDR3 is CASSTGWANEKLFF. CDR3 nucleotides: TGTGCCAGCAGTACAGGGTGGGCTAATGAAAAACTGTTTTTT.